The 5 T cell receptor beta chains below come from one sample, sequenced in a study of blood T cell repertoires in COVID-19. The table came from immunoSEQ multiplex PCR; TCRdb's copy has only in-frame clones and leaves some out. The data hold 250,000 to 300,000 clones, with approximately 86% observed a single time. Sequenced material: peripheral blood. Receptors were obtained from an older woman with COVID-19, enrolled during active disease.

The chain combines TRBV30 with TRBJ1-2; the D gene is possibly TRBD1 (5 bases). The CDR3 extends over 14 amino acids. V was pared by 1 base and J by 4 bases, with 13 bases between. The germline V gene encodes CDR1 GTSNPN and CDR2 SVGIG (reference sequence). This CDR3 reads CAWSDQGSLYGYTF. In DNA, the CDR3 is TGTGCCTGGAGTGACCAGGGATCACTCTATGGCTACACCTTC.

This chain links TRBV30 with TRBJ1-1, with D hard to call. From germline, CDR1 is GTSNPN and CDR2 SVGIG (reference sequence). The CDR3 is made up of 13 amino acids. The V end lost 0 bases, the J end lost 0 bases, and 5 bases lay between the germline ends. The CDR3 bases are TGTGCCTGGAGTGTTTCGGTGAACACTGAAGCTTTCTTT. Protein sequence: CAWSVSVNTEAFF.

The sample holds a few counts of this clone. The gene calls are TRBV11-3 and TRBJ2-2; D is unclear. Between the trimmed V and J ends, which lost 0 bases and 4 bases, there was a span of 6 bases. Germline CDR1 reads SGHNT; CDR2 reads YENEEA. The CDR3 sequence is 14 residues long. The CDR3 is CASSLDPVTGELFF. In nucleotides, the CDR3 is TGTGCCAGCAGCTTAGATCCGGTCACCGGGGAGCTGTTTTTT.

This clone is a singleton in its sample. This chain uses TRBV18 with TRBJ1-1, with 9 nucleotides matching TRBD1. CDR1 and CDR2 from the germline V gene are KGHSH and LQKENI. The CDR3 consists of 15 residues. The V gene end was trimmed by 2 bases and the J gene end by 1 base; junction bases not matched to a gene: 2. The CDR3 protein is CASSPNRGRNTEAFF. The CDR3 DNA follows: TGTGCCAGCTCACCAAACAGGGGGCGGAACACTGAAGCTTTCTTT.

The V and J genes are TRBV6-5 and TRBJ2-7; 7 bases fit TRBD2. Trimming removed 4 bases from V and 2 bases from J; junction bases left unmatched: 11. This CDR3 has 16 residues. Germline CDR1 is MNHEY and CDR2 is SVGAGI. The CDR3 DNA reads TGTGCCAGCAGTTTCGGTGGGGAGGGGCGAACCTACGAGCAGTACTTC. It translates to CASSFGGEGRTYEQYF.